This record covers a single T cell receptor beta chain. These data belong to a study of T cell responses to AZD1222 COVID-19 vaccine. Samples with a second dose at about 4 or about 12 weeks were pooled together. The germline V and J ends were trimmed by 5 bases and 5 bases, with 2 bases remaining between them. The CDR3 totals 10 residues. Produced via immunoSEQ multiplex PCR; TCRdb's table is partial and in-frame only. The table lists about 86,000 clones, around nine tenths of them singletons. The sequencing here drew on peripheral blood, taken 28 days after the second AZD1222 dose. This TCR was recovered from an adult who received the AZD1222 COVID-19 vaccine. The chain recombines TRBV12-3 or TRBV12-4 with TRBJ2-3; no firm D call. The CDR3 is CASSQDTQYF. CDR3 nucleotides: TGTGCCAGCAGTCAAGATACGCAGTATTTT.